The 29 T cell receptor beta chains listed next were all sequenced from one sample in a study of blood T cells in healthy people across ages. Through a sample-barcoded 5' primer and a J-beta primer mix, a second PCR was run for roughly 7 to 12 cycles. TCRdb re-derived calls from the 5' RACE reads in MiXCR, one entry per CDR3 protein. This sample has about 1.1 million distinct CDR3 sequences; around two fifths occur once, and the top ten carry roughly 13%. The specimen was blood. The receptors were sampled from a man aged 18 to 35 in good health.

This chain connects TRBV18 to TRBJ2-7; D gene unclear. The V and J ends lost 3 bases and 2 bases respectively, with 11 bases between them. From germline, CDR1 is KGHSH and CDR2 LQKENI. The CDR3 runs 14 residues. The CDR3 spells CASSPGRPPYEQYF. The CDR3 bases are TGTGCCAGCTCACCGGGCAGGCCTCCCTACGAGCAGTACTTC.

About this clonotype: An end of the junction differs from the germline gene, which may be a read error. The chain is built from TRBV6-1 and TRBJ2-5; D perhaps matches TRBD1 (5 bases). This CDR3 region has 15 residues. The germline V gene encodes CDR1 MNHNS and CDR2 SASEGT. CDR3 in DNA: TGTGTCAGCAGTGAAGCAGCAGGGCACCAAGAGACCCAGTACTTC. It is translated as CVSSEAAGHQETQYF.

Details on this clonotype: Mismatch with germline at one junction end may stem from a read error. The chain has TRBV7-7 and TRBJ1-6; tentative D call: TRBD1 (6 bases). CDR1 and CDR2 from the germline V gene are SSHAT and FNYEAQ (reference sequence). This CDR3 has 15 residues. The CDR3 DNA is TGTGCTAGCAGCTGCGACAGGCTTTATAATTCACCCCTCCACTTT. Its translation is CASSCDRLYNSPLHF.

This clonotype was observed many times. The chain is built from TRBV12-3 or TRBV12-4 and TRBJ2-3; 10 bases align to TRBD1. Unmatched junction bases numbered 9, after V lost 5 bases and J lost 4 bases. CDR3 length equals 16 residues. CDR3 residues: CASSPRDRGFPDTQYF. In nucleotides, the CDR3 is TGTGCCAGCAGTCCCAGGGACAGGGGATTCCCAGATACGCAGTATTTT.

This chain uses TRBV29-1 with TRBJ1-4, with a possible D match to TRBD1 (6 bases). Germline V gene sequence: CDR1 SQVTM, CDR2 ANQGSEA. The CDR3 is made up of 14 amino acids. The V gene lost 6 bases and the J gene lost 3 bases, with 14 bases spanning the gap. The CDR3 DNA reads TGCAGCGTAGGACGGGGGGCCGCTAATGAAAAACTGTTTTTT. Translated, it gives CSVGRGAANEKLFF.

The sample holds a few counts of this clonotype. This chain joins TRBV15 and TRBJ1-1; TRBD1 matches 7 bases. CDR3 length equals 14 residues. Germline V gene sequence: CDR1 LNHNV, CDR2 YYDKDF (reference sequence). The ends lost 3 bases at V and 3 bases at J; junction bases unmatched: 4. The CDR3: CATSSETGYTEAFF. In nucleotides, the CDR3 is TGTGCCACCAGCAGTGAGACAGGGTACACTGAAGCTTTCTTT.

In its sample, this clonotype was seen a few times. J is TRBJ2-3 and V is TRBV14; D gene unclear. V dropped 4 bases and J dropped 0 bases, with 11 bases sitting between them. Germline loops: CDR1 SGHDN, CDR2 FVKESK. The length of the CDR3 is 15 residues. CDR3 DNA sequence: TGTGCCAGCAGCCCCGTAGGGTTTAGCACAGATACGCAGTATTTT. Translating it yields CASSPVGFSTDTQYF.

As concerns this clonotype: Its ends do not fully match the called genes, so a read error is possible. CDR3 protein: CASNELAGGYNEQFF. CDR3 DNA sequence: TGTGCCAGCAATGAACTAGCGGGGGGATACAATGAGCAGTTCTTC. The rearrangement links TRBV2 to TRBJ2-1, with 12 nucleotides matching TRBD2. CDR3 size: 15 residues. The germline V gene has CDR1 SNHLY and CDR2 FYNNEI.

The chain is built from TRBV9 and TRBJ1-4; unclear D gene. From germline, CDR1 is SGDLS and CDR2 YYNGEE. V lost 4 bases and J 8 bases, leaving 18 bases between the germline ends. The CDR3 consists of 15 residues. The CDR3 loop reads CASSPLNLVGEKLFF. For the CDR3, the DNA is TGTGCCAGCAGCCCCCTGAACCTGGTAGGGGAAAAACTGTTTTTT.

This chain connects TRBV5-1 to TRBJ2-1, with a possible D match to TRBD1 (5 bases). The V gene lost 6 bases and the J gene lost 4 bases, with 14 bases spanning the gap. CDR3 length: 14 residues. Germline lookup yields CDR1 SGHRS and CDR2 YFSETQ. The CDR3, as DNA: TGCGCCAGCAAGGCGAGACAGCAGTACAATGAGCAGTTCTTC. Encoded protein: CASKARQQYNEQFF.

This clonotype showed up just once. The chain combines TRBV3-1 with TRBJ1-6; no clear D. The germline V and J ends were trimmed by 4 bases and 10 bases, with 14 bases remaining between them. Germline assignment: CDR1 LGHDT and CDR2 YNNKEL (reference sequence). This CDR3 has 14 residues. This chain's CDR3 is CASSLSTTYSPLHF. The CDR3 nucleotides are TGTGCCAGCAGCCTCTCCACTACGTACTCACCCCTCCACTTT.

A few counts support this clonotype. The chain links TRBV7-9 to TRBJ2-5; D gene unclear. Germline-derived CDR1 and CDR2 are SEHNR and FQNEAQ (reference sequence). Trimming shortened V by 3 bases and J by 4 bases, and 21 bases separated the two germline ends. The CDR3 has 17 amino acids. The chain's CDR3 is CASSFLPALWYIETQYF. The CDR3 DNA follows: TGTGCCAGCAGCTTTCTACCTGCCCTCTGGTATATAGAGACCCAGTACTTC.

In this sample, this clonotype turned up a few times. The chain recombines TRBV20-1 with TRBJ2-3, with TRBD2 matching over 9 bases. The germline V gene has CDR1 DFQATT and CDR2 SNEGSKA (reference sequence). V shed 1 base and J 2 bases; nucleotides not matched to a gene: 7. The CDR3 length is 16 residues. CDR3 DNA: TGCAGTGCTAGAGCCTCTAGCGGGGCCCTCACAGATACGCAGTATTTT. Encoded protein: CSARASSGALTDTQYF.

This clonotype appeared a few times. The chain recombines TRBV18 with TRBJ1-1; 8 nucleotides match TRBD1. This CDR3 comprises 15 residues. Per germline, CDR1 KGHSH and CDR2 LQKENI. V shed 4 bases, J shed 3 bases, and the junction held 7 bases outside the gene matches. The CDR3 nucleotides are TGTGCCAGCTCACTCGGCAGGGGGCTGGACACTGAAGCTTTCTTT. It codes for CASSLGRGLDTEAFF.

The V call is TRBV20-1, the J call TRBJ1-5, with D hard to call. Germline V lookup: CDR1 DFQATT, CDR2 SNEGSKA (reference sequence). V lost 3 bases and J lost 4, with 19 bases in between. This CDR3 comprises 16 residues. For the CDR3, the DNA is TGCAGTGCTAGCGTAACTTGCAGGTTTGGTAATCAGCCCCAGCATTTT. This codes for CSASVTCRFGNQPQHF.

The V gene is TRBV7-8, the J gene TRBJ2-5; weak D call: TRBD2 (5 bases). The CDR3 length is 16 residues. Trimming stripped 3 bases from V and 1 base from J, with 15 bases between. Germline CDR1 SGHVS, CDR2 FQNEAQ. The CDR3 region is CASSFVHPGLQETQYF. The CDR3 DNA reads TGTGCCAGCAGCTTCGTCCATCCAGGACTCCAAGAGACCCAGTACTTC. Full variable domain (outside the CDR3, taken from reference TRBV7-8 and TRBJ2-5): GAGVSQSPRYKVAKRGQDVALRCDPISGHVSLFWYQQALGQGPEFLTYFQNEAQLDKSGLPSDRFFAERPEGSVSTLKIQRTQQEDSAVYLCASSFVHPGLQETQYFGPGTRLLVL.

The chain joins TRBV6-2 or TRBV6-3 to TRBJ1-5, with D possibly being TRBD1 (5 bases). The CDR3 totals 11 residues. CDR1 is MNHEY, CDR2 SVGEGT, per germline. Deletions cut 6 bases from V and 8 bases from J, with 8 bases between. DNA of the CDR3: TGTGCCAGCAGCCAAGGGGAGCCCCAGCATTTT. It specifies CASSQGEPQHF.

This clonotype came up many times. The V and J genes are TRBV12-3 or TRBV12-4 and TRBJ2-4; the D gene is possibly TRBD1 (6 bases). This CDR3 is 11 amino acids long. V was pared by 7 bases and J by 9 bases, with 10 bases between. CDR3 sequence (DNA): TGTGCCAGCACTAGGGACACCATTCAGTACTTC. Protein: CASTRDTIQYF.

The chain joins TRBV7-3 to TRBJ2-1; tentatively, D is TRBD1 (5 bases). Germline CDR1 is SGHTA and CDR2 is FQGTGA. The CDR3 runs 15 residues. The ends were cut back, 5 bases at V and 5 bases at J, with 16 bases in the middle. The CDR3 loop reads CASSQRQTMNNEQFF. The DNA of the CDR3 is TGTGCCAGCAGCCAGAGACAGACCATGAACAATGAGCAGTTCTTC.

This chain connects TRBV14 to TRBJ1-2; D not certain. Deletions cut 1 base from V and 3 bases from J, with 9 bases between. CDR1 SGHDN and CDR2 FVKESK come from the germline V gene. The CDR3 sequence is 14 residues long. The CDR3 DNA follows: TGTGCCAGCAGCCAAGTCGGTCGACACTATGGCTACACCTTC. Translated, it gives CASSQVGRHYGYTF.

The chain combines TRBV24-1 with TRBJ2-7; 10 bases map to TRBD1. The CDR3 totals 15 residues. V gave up 4 bases and J gave up 7 bases; unmatched junction bases: 9. Germline CDR1 and CDR2: KGHDR and SFDVKD. The CDR3 is CATSESGQGYNEQYF. CDR3 nucleotide sequence: TGTGCCACCAGTGAGTCGGGACAGGGGTACAATGAGCAGTACTTC.

Of note for this clonotype: Possible read error: a much larger clone is one base away. J is TRBJ2-7 and V is TRBV4-3; 9 nucleotides line up with TRBD2. Per the germline V gene, CDR1 is LGHNA and CDR2 is YSLEER. The CDR3 runs 13 residues. CDR3 DNA: TGCGCCAGCAGTCCGGGGACTAGCTACGGGCAGTACTTC. Protein sequence: CASSPGTSYGQYF.

This sequence joins TRBV20-1 and TRBJ2-1; 10 bases agree with TRBD2. The CDR3 contains 15 residues. J was trimmed by 10 bases and V by 6 bases; bases with no gene match: 15. Germline-derived CDR1 and CDR2 are DFQATT and SNEGSKA (reference sequence). The CDR3, as DNA: TGCAGTGCACCTCGGGGCAGCGGGGGGGGCTACGAGCAGTTCTTC. Protein sequence: CSAPRGSGGGYEQFF.

This clonotype turned up a few times. V usage is TRBV7-3 and J usage is TRBJ2-3; D not certain. The germline CDR1 and CDR2 sequences are SGHTA and FQGTGA. This CDR3 spans 15 amino acids. The germline V and J ends were trimmed by 4 bases and 2 bases, with 13 bases remaining between them. CDR3 sequence (DNA): TGTGCCAGCAGCTCAAATGGCGAGACCACAGATACGCAGTATTTT. This encodes CASSSNGETTDTQYF.

This clonotype was counted many times. The chain recombines TRBV29-1 with TRBJ1-2, with D possibly TRBD1 on 6 matching bases. The germline V and J ends were trimmed by 1 base and 5 bases, with 17 bases remaining between them. The germline V gene has CDR1 SQVTM and CDR2 ANQGSEA. This CDR3 is built from 15 residues. The CDR3 coding sequence is TGCAGCGTTGAAGTCCCTCCGACAGGAACTTATGGCTACACCTTC. Amino acids: CSVEVPPTGTYGYTF.

This clonotype occurred a few times. This chain uses TRBV13 with TRBJ1-2; unclear D gene. This CDR3 has 14 residues. The V gene's germline CDR1 is PRHDT and CDR2 FYEKMQ (reference sequence). With 4 bases removed from V and 4 bases from J, the gap between germline ends came to 13 bases. CDR3 in DNA: TGTGCCAGCAGCTCAGGCCGGGCCATCTATGGCTACACCTTC. This encodes CASSSGRAIYGYTF.

The rearrangement joins TRBV29-1 to TRBJ1-1; 9 nucleotides agree with TRBD1. CDR1 is SQVTM, CDR2 ANQGSEA, per germline. The ends lost 3 bases at V and 9 bases at J; junction bases unmatched: 5. The CDR3 is made up of 12 amino acids. DNA of the CDR3: TGCAGCGTTGACATGGGACAGGGCCAAGCTTTCTTT. Its protein is CSVDMGQGQAFF.

The rearrangement uses TRBV18 and TRBJ1-1; unclear D gene. The germline CDR1 and CDR2 sequences are KGHSH and LQKENI. This CDR3 region has 15 residues. Trimming took 3 bases from V and 1 from J, leaving 12 bases between them. CDR3 nucleotide sequence: TGTGCCAGCTCACCGGGCGGAGAAAGGAACACTGAAGCTTTCTTT. Translating gives CASSPGGERNTEAFF.

This clonotype was seen many times. This chain joins TRBV5-6 and TRBJ1-2, with D perhaps TRBD1 (6 bases). Germline V gene data show CDR1 as SGHDT and CDR2 as YYEEEE. The CDR3 sequence is 15 residues long. V was shortened by 2 bases and J by 1 base, with 12 bases between the two germline ends. Here the CDR3 reads CASSLSGQLNYGYTF. As DNA, the CDR3 is TGTGCCAGCAGCTTAAGTGGACAGCTTAACTATGGCTACACCTTC.